The 14 T cell receptor beta chains in this list originate from one sample, sequenced in a study of T cells in Graves' hyperthyroidism and ophthalmopathy. TCR beta CDR3 region amplification was performed from RNA transcripts. HTBI primers were the set used in a first-round RT-PCR of the TCR CDR3. TCRdb called the multiplex PCR reads again in MiXCR, with one record for every CDR3 protein. The sample yields hundreds of thousands of distinct CDR3 sequences, 18% seen once. Sequencing was done on a sample of blood. The receptor source for this set is a woman aged 45-65 years with Graves' hyperthyroidism that later progressed to Graves' ophthalmopathy.

This clonotype was counted only a few times. This likely comes from a read error, as the CDR3 has no conserved phenylalanine or tryptophan at its end. The chain employs TRBV30 and TRBJ2-7; D remains unclear. There are 13 residues in the CDR3. In germline, CDR1 is GTSNPN, CDR2 SVGIG (reference sequence). V was shortened by 3 bases and J by 0 bases, with 9 bases between the two germline ends. The chain's CDR3 is CAWRAASSYEQYL. The CDR3 nucleotides are TGTGCCTGGAGAGCAGCCAGCTCCTACGAGCAGTACCTC.

As concerns this clonotype: At one end the junction does not follow the germline gene, possibly because of a read error. The V call is TRBV15, the J call TRBJ2-3; possible D gene TRBD2, 6 bases. The CDR3 consists of 16 residues. Germline CDR1 reads LNHNV; CDR2 reads YYDKDF (reference sequence). For the CDR3, the DNA is TGTGCCACCAGCTCCCGACCGGGACTTCGCACATATACGCAGTATTTT. Translation: CATSSRPGLRTYTQYF.

The rearrangement links TRBV5-1 to TRBJ1-2; D ambiguous. The ends were cut back, 0 bases at V and 6 bases at J, with 9 bases in the middle. CDR1 and CDR2 from the germline V gene are SGHRS and YFSETQ. CDR3 length: 13 residues. CDR3 sequence: CASSLAGGHGYTF. The CDR3 DNA reads as TGCGCCAGCAGCTTGGCCGGAGGGCATGGCTACACCTTC.

Many counts were recorded for this clonotype. The chain joins TRBV20-1 to TRBJ1-2; 9 nucleotides align to TRBD1. From germline, CDR1 is DFQATT and CDR2 SNEGSKA (reference sequence). J was trimmed by 6 bases and V by 6 bases; bases with no gene match: 8. This CDR3 region has 13 residues. This CDR3 reads CSAKDRGRDGYTF. Written as DNA, the CDR3 is TGCAGTGCAAAGGACAGGGGACGGGATGGCTACACCTTC.

This clonotype was detected a few times. The genes are TRBV20-1 and TRBJ2-2; 11 bases line up with TRBD1. From germline, CDR1 is DFQATT and CDR2 SNEGSKA (reference sequence). V lost 1 base, J lost 0 bases, and 10 bases stayed unmatched. The CDR3 spans 19 residues. The CDR3 spells CSARADPGQGVANTGELFF. In DNA form, the CDR3 reads TGCAGTGCTAGAGCTGATCCGGGACAGGGGGTAGCGAACACCGGGGAGCTGTTTTTT.

Ten or more counts support this clonotype. This rearrangement joins TRBV11-2 to TRBJ1-1, with D perhaps TRBD1 (6 bases). V shed 5 bases and J shed 7 bases, with 20 bases lying between them. This CDR3 comprises 15 residues. In germline, CDR1 is SGHAT, CDR2 FQNNGV. CDR3 in amino acids: CASSVLQGFVDEAFF. As DNA, the CDR3 is TGTGCCAGCAGCGTCCTTCAGGGGTTTGTAGATGAAGCTTTCTTT.

In its sample, this clonotype was seen many times. The rearrangement uses TRBV3-1 and TRBJ1-5; D remains unclear. Trimming shortened V by 2 bases and J by 2 bases, and 10 bases separated the two germline ends. The germline CDR1 and CDR2 sequences are LGHDT and YNNKEL (reference sequence). This CDR3 is 15 amino acids long. CDR3 DNA: TGTGCCAGCAGCCAACGCGGAGCAGGCAATCAGCCCCAGCATTTT. This gives the protein CASSQRGAGNQPQHF.

This clonotype has a handful of counts. Since a much larger clone is just one base distant, this may be a read error. The chain carries TRBV2 and TRBJ2-1; D might be TRBD1 or TRBD2, each matching 6 bases. Germline assignment: CDR1 SNHLY and CDR2 FYNNEI. V lost 7 bases and J 8 bases, leaving 21 bases between the germline ends. The CDR3 has 15 residues. CDR3 DNA sequence: TGTGCCAGCACCGGGGGCCCATCTCCTTACGATGAGCAGTTCTTC. Amino acids: CASTGGPSPYDEQFF.

The sample holds many counts of this clonotype. The chain's CDR3 is CASSLDLGQDIVFF. The CDR3 DNA reads TGTGCCAGCAGCTTAGATCTCGGGCAGGATATTGTTTTCTTT. The gene calls are TRBV7-2 and TRBJ1-1; D unclear. Per germline, CDR1 SGHTA and CDR2 FQGNSA. The V and J ends lost 1 base and 13 bases respectively, with 19 bases between them. The CDR3 contains 14 residues.

This clonotype was counted between two and nine times. This rearrangement joins TRBV10-3 to TRBJ2-7; D is unresolved. V was shortened by 2 bases and J by 0 bases, with 2 bases between the two germline ends. Looked up from germline, CDR1 is ENHRY and CDR2 is SYGVKD. The CDR3 has 12 residues. The CDR3 sequence: CAISEASYEQYF. The CDR3 DNA sequence: TGTGCCATCAGTGAGGCCTCCTACGAGCAGTACTTC.

This clonotype was recorded a few times. The chain combines TRBV9 with TRBJ1-3; D unresolved. Germline-derived CDR1 and CDR2 are SGDLS and YYNGEE. This CDR3 region has 14 residues. V dropped 3 bases and J dropped 7 bases, with 14 bases sitting between them. Here the CDR3 DNA reads TGTGCCAGCAGCGAGGGATTTCGGCGGAACACCATATATTTT. Translation gives CASSEGFRRNTIYF.

The CDR3 DNA follows: TGTGCCAGCAGTTCTGGACAGGGCCGCTTGTTTTTT. Encoded protein: CASSSGQGRLFF. J is TRBJ2-2 and V is TRBV6-5; 8 nucleotides match TRBD1. The CDR3 extends over 12 amino acids. Germline CDR1 and CDR2: MNHEY and SVGAGI. V lost 4 bases to trimming and J lost 15 bases; unmatched junction nucleotides: 7.

This chain links TRBV5-5 with TRBJ2-7; D is possibly TRBD1 or TRBD2 (6 bases each). Between the trimmed V and J ends, which lost 1 base and 3 bases, there was a span of 20 bases. CDR1 is SGHKS and CDR2 is YYEKEE in the germline V gene (reference sequence). CDR3 size: 17 residues. CDR3 loop: CASSLNSGGGWNYEQYF. DNA of the CDR3: TGTGCCAGCAGCTTGAACTCCGGGGGCGGTTGGAACTACGAGCAGTACTTC.

The V and J genes are TRBV4-1 and TRBJ1-2; no clear D gene. CDR1 and CDR2 (germline): MGHRA, YSYEKL. The length of the CDR3 is 13 residues. The ends were cut back, 8 bases at V and 1 base at J, with 11 bases in the middle. DNA for the CDR3: TGCGCCAGCCGCCGCGGGCATAACTATGGCTACACCTTC. Its translation is CASRRGHNYGYTF.